This TCR beta chain was captured in a study of T cell repertoires in ileal Crohn's disease (dated by TCRdb to about 2019). Some background on the complete study: The median duration of disease was roughly 7.6 years, and at the time of surgery around 36% of patients were active smokers. Every patient underwent surgery because of a complication, which was stricturing disease in about 60% and penetrating disease in around 39%. Roughly half of the patients were given postoperative therapy, with about 18 on anti-TNF agents and about a dozen on thiopurines. Neoterminal ileum biopsies obtained at postoperative colonoscopy were designated as M6 samples. A prospective multicentre cohort supplied the 55 or so Crohn's disease patients whose TCR repertoires were analysed. Running in parallel with the study was a multicentre cohort set up to find predictors of early endoscopic recurrence following ileocolonic resection. A Rutgeerts score above i0 was used to define endoscopic postoperative recurrence. A total of around 150 mucosal samples from some 50 patients were sequenced, collected from several sites on the surgical specimen as well as at postoperative endoscopy. Study-wide conclusions, independent of this receptor: A significantly higher proportion of clonal expansions was observed in active smokers at surgery than in non-smokers (approximately 26% vs 17%, p=0.02). Compared with CD4 T cells, sorted CD8 T cells contained more high-frequency clones, which suggests that the mucosal expansions were mostly CD8. Only a subgroup of patients, of unstated size, had their mucosal CD4 and CD8 T cells sorted and sequenced. Postoperative endoscopy was performed at varying times within the first year after surgery, with a median delay of roughly 6.4 months. Higher percentages of high-frequency clones at the time of surgery were linked to endoscopic recurrence, and every patient with clonality above 26.8% (18/57) had recurrence.

The CDR3 covers 15 residues, taking in both the cysteine and the phenylalanine. Of the read, only the CDR3 DNA is kept; its 45 bases are in frame from base 1. Cut back by 1 base and 7 bases, the V and J ends lie 13 bases apart. The germline V gene gives CDR1 as SGHAT and CDR2 as FQNNGV. A note on this clone: The antigen this receptor binds is unknown. No quality values exist for individual bases; no much larger clone is one base distant.

Around 500 nanograms of biopsy DNA per sample were submitted for commercial TCRB immunosequencing. Adaptive Biotechnology amplified the CDR3 regions from genomic DNA with a two-step multiplex PCR designed to control amplification bias. Primers covering every V and J gene segment were used in the first PCR, while barcodes and Illumina adapters were added in the second PCR. CDR3 libraries were sequenced using an Illumina instrument. The published analysis was carried out like this. The analysis drew on both the pipelines supplied by the vendor and custom analysis of the raw data in R/Bioconductor running R version 3.3.0. Clonality, which ranges from 0 to 1, was calculated as the inverse of the normalised Shannon entropy across all productive clones. High-frequency clones were defined as the share of the repertoire taken up by the top 100 clones, keeping only clones that passed a 95% confidence test. Repertoire diversity was measured with the Simpson index, and overlap between samples was measured with the Morisita-Horn index. TCRdb holds this immuneACCESS table with in-frame rearrangements only. Some clones are missing; in checked studies, unresolved V genes explain under half, and the rest has no known cause. V, J and clone size are taken as reported in that table, and D and trimming were inferred from the DNA itself. A total of more than 15,000 clones appear in this sample, over 60% of them only once. Of the sample, about 4% falls within the top ten clones.

Read against the paper, the sample's time point label means: neoterminal ileum biopsy at postoperative endoscopy, about 6 months after surgery. To be eligible, patients had to be adults with ileal or ileocolonic Crohn's disease and an indication for ileocolonic resection. Whole ileal mucosal biopsies were kept frozen at -80 degrees C prior to DNA extraction. A TRizol-based method was used to extract genomic DNA from the frozen whole biopsies, and the DNA was quantified with a NanoDrop 2000 spectrophotometer. The rearranged segments are TRBV11-2 and TRBJ1-4, and possibly TRBD1, on 5 matching bases. This TCR was sampled from an adult with Crohn's disease. The sample consisted of ileal tissue. The DNA reads as follows: TGTGCCAGCAGCTTAGGGTTTGGACATGCTGAAAAACTGTTTTTT. This yields the protein CASSLGFGHAEKLFF.